These T cell receptor beta chains were read from a single sample in a study of identical twins' blood T cells. MiXCR was run by TCRdb on the 5' RACE reads, yielding one entry per CDR3 protein. The repertoire holds hundreds of thousands of distinct CDR3 sequences, with about 28% as singletons. The sequenced material came from PBMCs. The origin of the receptors is a woman between 18 and 55 years old in good health. The CDR3 runs from the conserved cysteine through the conserved F or W. A D gene is named only where the DNA matches it firmly. The size of a clone is reported for some rows only, either as once, few or many, or as a class for expanded clones.

D	size	V	J	DNA	CDR3
-	-	TRBV12-5	TRBJ1-1	TGTGCTAGTGGTCCCCGGGACTTAGACACTGAAGCTTTCTTT	CASGPRDLDTEAFF
-	-	TRBV27	TRBJ2-3	TGTGCCAGCAGCCCTATCGGGGCTTATGCGCAGTATTTT	CASSPIGAYAQYF
-	-	TRBV2	TRBJ1-2	TGTGCCAGCATTATATCACCGATCTCGGGAGGCTACACCTTC	CASIISPISGGYTF
-	-	TRBV18	TRBJ1-4	TGTGCCAGCTCACCAGGGGTTATGGGAAAACTGTTTTTT	CASSPGVMGKLFF
-	few	TRBV9	TRBJ2-1	TGTGCCAGCAGCGTAGGAGATAACAATGAGCAGTTCTTC	CASSVGDNNEQFF
-	-	TRBV28	TRBJ1-2	TGTGCCTGTAGAGACAGAAACTATGGCTACACCTTC	CACRDRNYGYTF
-	-	TRBV5-1	TRBJ1-2	TGCGCCAGCAGACACACCGGGACGGAAGATGGCTACACCTTC	CASRHTGTEDGYTF
-	few	TRBV19	TRBJ1-3	TGTGCCAGTAGCCCCAGAAGGATTCCCTCTGGAAACACCATATATTTT	CASSPRRIPSGNTIYF
TRBD2	few	TRBV9	TRBJ2-1	TGTGCCAGCAGCGTAGCTGGGGCAGGGACTATATACAATGAGCAGTTCTTC	CASSVAGAGTIYNEQFF
-	-	TRBV27	TRBJ2-7	TGTGCCAGCAGTTCCGCGGGGATCGGCTACGAGCAGTACTTC	CASSSAGIGYEQYF
-	-	TRBV11-2	TRBJ2-7	TGTGCCAGCGAATTAAGACCCTACGAGCAGTACTTC	CASELRPYEQYF
-	-	TRBV21-1	TRBJ1-2	TGTGCCAGCAGCCCATTAAGGATCCGATATAACTATGGCTACACCTTC	CASSPLRIRYNYGYTF
TRBD1	-	TRBV19	TRBJ1-1	TGTGCCAAATCCCAGGGGGCGGAGAACACTGAAGCTTTCTTT	CAKSQGAENTEAFF
TRBD1	-	TRBV20-1	TRBJ2-7	TGCAGTGCCATGAGGGACAGGGTGAGGCTAGAGCAGTACTTC	CSAMRDRVRLEQYF
TRBD1	-	TRBV20-1	TRBJ1-1	TGCAGTGCTAGGGCCGGGACAGGGGGCCTTGAAGCTTTCTTT	CSARAGTGGLEAFF
-	few	TRBV7-9	TRBJ1-2	TGTGCCAGCAGCTTAGCGGAGGCCAGGGCGTATGGCTACACCTTC	CASSLAEARAYGYTF
-	-	TRBV3-1	TRBJ2-3	TGTGCCAGCAGCCGCCTAGGGAGTGATACGCAGTATTTT	CASSRLGSDTQYF
-	-	TRBV19	TRBJ1-1	TGTGCCAGTAGTTTGATGACAGGGAACACTGAAGCTTTCTTT	CASSLMTGNTEAFF
TRBD1	-	TRBV11-2	TRBJ1-2	TGTGCCAGCAGCCCATCGGACAGGGGGCAGGGTGGCTACACCTTC	CASSPSDRGQGGYTF
-	many	TRBV2	TRBJ1-3	TGTGCCAGCAGTGGCGGGGGGTCCGGAAACACCATATATTTT	CASSGGGSGNTIYF
TRBD1	-	TRBV5-1	TRBJ2-3	TGCGCCAGCAGCCCGGGACAGGGGGTTGATACGCAGTATTTT	CASSPGQGVDTQYF
TRBD1	few	TRBV5-1	TRBJ1-1	TGCGCCAGCAGCTCCAGGGGGCTGATGAACACTGAAGCTTTCTTT	CASSSRGLMNTEAFF
TRBD1	-	TRBV5-1	TRBJ1-3	TGCGCCAGCAGCTTGGACAGGGGCGGAAACACCATATATTTT	CASSLDRGGNTIYF